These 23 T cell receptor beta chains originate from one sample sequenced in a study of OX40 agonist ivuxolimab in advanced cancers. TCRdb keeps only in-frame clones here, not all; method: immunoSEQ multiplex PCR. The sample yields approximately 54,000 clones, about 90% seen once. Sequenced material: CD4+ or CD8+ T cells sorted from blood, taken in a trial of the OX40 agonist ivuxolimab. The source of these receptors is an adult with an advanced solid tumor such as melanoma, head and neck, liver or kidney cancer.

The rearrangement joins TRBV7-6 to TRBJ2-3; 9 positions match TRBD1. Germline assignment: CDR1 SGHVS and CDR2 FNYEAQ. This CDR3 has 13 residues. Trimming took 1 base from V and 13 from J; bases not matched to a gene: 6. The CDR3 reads CASSLVTGGREYF. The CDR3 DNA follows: TGTGCCAGCAGCTTAGTGACAGGGGGTCGGGAGTATTTT. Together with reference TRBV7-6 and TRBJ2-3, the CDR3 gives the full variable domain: GAGVSQSPRYKVTKRGQDVALRCDPISGHVSLYWYRQALGQGPEFLTYFNYEAQQDKSGLPNDRFSAERPEGSISTLTIQRTEQRDSAMYRCASSLVTGGREYFGPGTRLTVL.

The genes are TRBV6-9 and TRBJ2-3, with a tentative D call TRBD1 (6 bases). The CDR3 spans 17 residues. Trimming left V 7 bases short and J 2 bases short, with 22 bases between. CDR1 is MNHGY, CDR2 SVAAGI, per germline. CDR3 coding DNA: TGTGCCAGCATCAGCCCTGGGGGCGGTAACTTCACAGATACGCAGTATTTT. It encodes CASISPGGGNFTDTQYF.

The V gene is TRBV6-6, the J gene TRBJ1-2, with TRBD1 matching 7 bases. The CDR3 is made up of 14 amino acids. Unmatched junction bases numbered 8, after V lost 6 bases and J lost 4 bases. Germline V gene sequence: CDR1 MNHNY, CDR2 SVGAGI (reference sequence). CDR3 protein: CASRNWDSSYGYTF. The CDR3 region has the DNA TGTGCCAGCAGAAATTGGGACAGCTCCTATGGCTACACCTTC.

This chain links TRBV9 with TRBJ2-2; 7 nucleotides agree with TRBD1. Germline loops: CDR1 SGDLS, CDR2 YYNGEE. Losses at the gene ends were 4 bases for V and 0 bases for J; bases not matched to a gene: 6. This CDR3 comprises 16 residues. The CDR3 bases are TGTGCCAGCAGCTTTGGACAGGCGGCGAACACCGGGGAGCTGTTTTTT. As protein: CASSFGQAANTGELFF.

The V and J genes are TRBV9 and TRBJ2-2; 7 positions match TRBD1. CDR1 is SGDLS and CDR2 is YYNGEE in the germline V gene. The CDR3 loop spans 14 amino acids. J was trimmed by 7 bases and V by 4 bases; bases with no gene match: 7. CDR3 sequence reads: CASSQTGDDGELFF. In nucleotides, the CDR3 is TGTGCCAGCAGCCAAACAGGGGACGACGGGGAGCTGTTTTTT.

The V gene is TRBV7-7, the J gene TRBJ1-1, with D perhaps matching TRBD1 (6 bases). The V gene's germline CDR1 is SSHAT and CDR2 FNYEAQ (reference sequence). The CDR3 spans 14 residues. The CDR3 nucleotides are TGTGCTAGCCGGACAGTTCTCATGAACACTGAAGCTTTCTTT. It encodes CASRTVLMNTEAFF.

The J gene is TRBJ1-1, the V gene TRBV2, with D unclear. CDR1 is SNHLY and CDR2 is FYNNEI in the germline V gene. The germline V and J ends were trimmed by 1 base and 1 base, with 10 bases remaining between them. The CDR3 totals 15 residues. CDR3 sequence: CASSEGPERNTEAFF. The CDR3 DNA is TGTGCCAGCAGTGAAGGTCCCGAGCGGAACACTGAAGCTTTCTTT.

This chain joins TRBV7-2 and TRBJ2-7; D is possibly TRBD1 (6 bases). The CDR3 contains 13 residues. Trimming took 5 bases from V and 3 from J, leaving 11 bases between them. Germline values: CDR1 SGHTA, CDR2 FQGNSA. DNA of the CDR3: TGTGCCAGCAGCCCGGGACAATACTACGAGCAGTACTTC. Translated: CASSPGQYYEQYF.

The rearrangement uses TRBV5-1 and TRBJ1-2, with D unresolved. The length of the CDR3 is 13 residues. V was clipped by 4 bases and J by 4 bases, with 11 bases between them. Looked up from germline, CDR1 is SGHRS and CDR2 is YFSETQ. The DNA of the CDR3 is TGCGCCAGCAGCGCCGGAGACGGCTATGGCTACACCTTC. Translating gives CASSAGDGYGYTF. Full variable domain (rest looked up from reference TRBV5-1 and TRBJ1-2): KAGVTQTPRYLIKTRGQQVTLSCSPISGHRSVSWYQQTPGQGLQFLFEYFSETQRNKGNFPGRFSGRQFSNSRSEMNVSTLELGDSALYLCASSAGDGYGYTFGSGTRLTVV.

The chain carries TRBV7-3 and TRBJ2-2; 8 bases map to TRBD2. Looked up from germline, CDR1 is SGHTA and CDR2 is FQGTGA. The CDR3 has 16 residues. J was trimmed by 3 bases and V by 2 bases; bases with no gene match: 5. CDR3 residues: CASSLLGRADTGELFF. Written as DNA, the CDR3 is TGTGCCAGCAGCTTACTCGGGAGGGCCGACACCGGGGAGCTGTTTTTT. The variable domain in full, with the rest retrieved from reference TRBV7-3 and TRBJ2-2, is GAGVSQTPSNKVTEKGKYVELRCDPISGHTALYWYRQSLGQGPEFLIYFQGTGAADDSGLPNDRFFAVRPEGSVSTLKIQRTERGDSAVYLCASSLLGRADTGELFFGEGSRLTVL.

The CDR3 DNA reads as TGTGCCAGCAGCGCTGTAGCGGGAGGAAATGAGCAGTTCTTC. It specifies CASSAVAGGNEQFF. This chain links TRBV9 with TRBJ2-1, with 10 bases aligning to TRBD2. CDR3 length equals 14 residues. V dropped 3 bases and J dropped 7; count of bases not matched to a gene: 4. Germline CDR1 and CDR2: SGDLS and YYNGEE. The complete variable domain, with remaining parts taken from reference TRBV9 and TRBJ2-1, reads DSGVTQTPKHLITATGQRVTLRCSPRSGDLSVYWYQQSLDQGLQFLIQYYNGEERAKGNILERFSAQQFPDLHSELNLSSLELGDSALYFCASSAVAGGNEQFFGPGTRLTVL.

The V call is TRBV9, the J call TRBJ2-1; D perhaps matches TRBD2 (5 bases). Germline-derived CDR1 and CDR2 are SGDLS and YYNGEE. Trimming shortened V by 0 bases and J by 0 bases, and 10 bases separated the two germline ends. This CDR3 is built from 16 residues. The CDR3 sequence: CASSVVSVSSYNEQFF. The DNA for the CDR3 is TGTGCCAGCAGCGTAGTTAGCGTTAGCTCCTACAATGAGCAGTTCTTC.

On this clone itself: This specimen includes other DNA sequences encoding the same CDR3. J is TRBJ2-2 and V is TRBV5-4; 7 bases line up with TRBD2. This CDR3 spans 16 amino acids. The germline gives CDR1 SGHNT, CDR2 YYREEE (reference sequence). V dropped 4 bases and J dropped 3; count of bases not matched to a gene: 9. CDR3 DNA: TGTGCCAGCAGCCTGGGGCTAGCGGTCGACACCGGGGAGCTGTTTTTT. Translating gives CASSLGLAVDTGELFF.

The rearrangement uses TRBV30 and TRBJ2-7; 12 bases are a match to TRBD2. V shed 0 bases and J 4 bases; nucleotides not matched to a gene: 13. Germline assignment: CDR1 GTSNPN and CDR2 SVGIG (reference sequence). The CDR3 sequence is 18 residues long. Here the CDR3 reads CAWSVPRTSGEGSYEQYF. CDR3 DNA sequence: TGTGCCTGGAGTGTACCCCGGACTAGCGGGGAGGGATCTTACGAGCAGTACTTC.

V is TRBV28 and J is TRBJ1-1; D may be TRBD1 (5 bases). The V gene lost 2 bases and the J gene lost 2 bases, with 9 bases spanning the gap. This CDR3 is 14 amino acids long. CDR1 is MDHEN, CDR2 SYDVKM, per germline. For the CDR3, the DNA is TGTGCCAGCAGTTTACAGGGTTTCAACACTGAAGCTTTCTTT. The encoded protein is CASSLQGFNTEAFF. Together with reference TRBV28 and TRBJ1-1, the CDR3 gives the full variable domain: DVKVTQSSRYLVKRTGEKVFLECVQDMDHENMFWYRQDPGLGLRLIYFSYDVKMKEKGDIPEGYSVSREKKERFSLILESASTNQTSMYLCASSLQGFNTEAFFGQGTRLTVV.

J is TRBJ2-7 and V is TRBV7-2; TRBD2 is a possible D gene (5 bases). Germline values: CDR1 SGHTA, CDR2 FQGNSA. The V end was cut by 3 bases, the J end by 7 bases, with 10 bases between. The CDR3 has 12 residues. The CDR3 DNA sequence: TGTGCCAGCAGCTTTGACGCGGGTGAGCAGTACTTC. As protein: CASSFDAGEQYF.

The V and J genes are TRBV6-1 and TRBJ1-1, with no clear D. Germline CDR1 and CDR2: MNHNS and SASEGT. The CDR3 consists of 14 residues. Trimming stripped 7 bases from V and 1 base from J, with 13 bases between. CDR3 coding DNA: TGTGCCAGCAATCCACAGCTTTGGAACACTGAAGCTTTCTTT. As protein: CASNPQLWNTEAFF.

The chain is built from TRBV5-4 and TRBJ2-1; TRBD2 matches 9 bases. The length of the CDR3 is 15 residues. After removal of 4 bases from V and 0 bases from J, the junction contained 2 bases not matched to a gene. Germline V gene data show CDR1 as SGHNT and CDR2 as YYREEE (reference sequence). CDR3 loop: CASSRSGGSYNEQFF. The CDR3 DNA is TGTGCCAGCAGCCGTAGCGGGGGCTCCTACAATGAGCAGTTCTTC.

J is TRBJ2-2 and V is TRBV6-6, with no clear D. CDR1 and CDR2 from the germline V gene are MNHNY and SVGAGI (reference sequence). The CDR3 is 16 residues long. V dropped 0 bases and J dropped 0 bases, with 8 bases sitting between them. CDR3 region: CASSYSWKTNTGELFF. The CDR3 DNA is TGTGCCAGCAGTTACTCGTGGAAGACGAACACCGGGGAGCTGTTTTTT.

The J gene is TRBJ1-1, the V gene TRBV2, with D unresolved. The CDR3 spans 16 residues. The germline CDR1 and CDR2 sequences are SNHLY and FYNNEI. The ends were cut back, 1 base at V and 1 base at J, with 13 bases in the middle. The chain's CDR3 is CASSEGAGAGNTEAFF. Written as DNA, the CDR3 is TGTGCCAGCAGTGAAGGGGCCGGCGCCGGGAACACTGAAGCTTTCTTT.

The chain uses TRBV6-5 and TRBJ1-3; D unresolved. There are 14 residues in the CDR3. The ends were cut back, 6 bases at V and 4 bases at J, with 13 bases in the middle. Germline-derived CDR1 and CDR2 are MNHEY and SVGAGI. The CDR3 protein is CASSSSGAGNTIYF. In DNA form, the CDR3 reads TGTGCCAGCAGCTCCTCGGGAGCGGGAAACACCATATATTTT.

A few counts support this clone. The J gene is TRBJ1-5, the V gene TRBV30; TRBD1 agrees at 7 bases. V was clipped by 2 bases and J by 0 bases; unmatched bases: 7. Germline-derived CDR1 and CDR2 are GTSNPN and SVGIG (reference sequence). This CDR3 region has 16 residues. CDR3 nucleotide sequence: TGTGCCTGGAGTCTCGAGACAGGGCGTAGCAATCAGCCCCAGCATTTT. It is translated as CAWSLETGRSNQPQHF.

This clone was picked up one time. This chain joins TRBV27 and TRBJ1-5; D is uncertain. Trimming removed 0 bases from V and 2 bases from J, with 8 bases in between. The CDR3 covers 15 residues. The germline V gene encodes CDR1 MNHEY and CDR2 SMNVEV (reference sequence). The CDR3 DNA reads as TGTGCCAGCAGTTTATCCCCGGCGGGCAATCAGCCCCAGCATTTT. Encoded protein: CASSLSPAGNQPQHF.